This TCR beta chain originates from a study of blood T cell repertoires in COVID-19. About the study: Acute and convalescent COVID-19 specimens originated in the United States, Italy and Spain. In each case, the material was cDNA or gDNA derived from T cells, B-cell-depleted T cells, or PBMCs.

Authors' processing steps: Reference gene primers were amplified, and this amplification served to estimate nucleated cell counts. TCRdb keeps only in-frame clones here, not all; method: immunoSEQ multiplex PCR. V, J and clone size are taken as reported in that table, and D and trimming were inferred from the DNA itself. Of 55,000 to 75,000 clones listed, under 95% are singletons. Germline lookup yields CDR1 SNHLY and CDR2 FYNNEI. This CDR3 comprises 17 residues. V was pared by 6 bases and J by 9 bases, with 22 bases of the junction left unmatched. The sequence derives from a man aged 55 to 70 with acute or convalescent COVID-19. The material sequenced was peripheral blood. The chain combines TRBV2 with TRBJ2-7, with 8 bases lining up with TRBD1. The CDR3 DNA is TGTGCCAGCAGCCCCGCTGATACAGGGGGGATAGGACGCGGGCAGTACTTC. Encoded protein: CASSPADTGGIGRGQYF.